The clone carrying this T cell receptor beta chain was detected only a few times. Produced via immunoSEQ multiplex PCR; TCRdb's table is partial and in-frame only. The sample contains under 85,000 clones, approximately 84% of which appear only once. After removal of 5 bases from V and 8 bases from J, the junction contained 16 bases not matched to a gene. CDR1 and CDR2 from the germline V gene are LGHNA and YSLEER. This CDR3 comprises 17 residues. This specimen belongs to a study of blood T cell repertoires in COVID-19. The gene calls are TRBV4-3 and TRBJ2-1; TRBD2 matches at 9 bases. Sequenced input: peripheral blood. The receptor was derived from a man between 60 and 75 years old with active or convalescent COVID-19. In nucleotides, the CDR3 is TGCGCCAGCAGCGCCCGCCCCAGGACTAGCGTCCTCGATGAGCAGTTCTTC. This encodes CASSARPRTSVLDEQFF.